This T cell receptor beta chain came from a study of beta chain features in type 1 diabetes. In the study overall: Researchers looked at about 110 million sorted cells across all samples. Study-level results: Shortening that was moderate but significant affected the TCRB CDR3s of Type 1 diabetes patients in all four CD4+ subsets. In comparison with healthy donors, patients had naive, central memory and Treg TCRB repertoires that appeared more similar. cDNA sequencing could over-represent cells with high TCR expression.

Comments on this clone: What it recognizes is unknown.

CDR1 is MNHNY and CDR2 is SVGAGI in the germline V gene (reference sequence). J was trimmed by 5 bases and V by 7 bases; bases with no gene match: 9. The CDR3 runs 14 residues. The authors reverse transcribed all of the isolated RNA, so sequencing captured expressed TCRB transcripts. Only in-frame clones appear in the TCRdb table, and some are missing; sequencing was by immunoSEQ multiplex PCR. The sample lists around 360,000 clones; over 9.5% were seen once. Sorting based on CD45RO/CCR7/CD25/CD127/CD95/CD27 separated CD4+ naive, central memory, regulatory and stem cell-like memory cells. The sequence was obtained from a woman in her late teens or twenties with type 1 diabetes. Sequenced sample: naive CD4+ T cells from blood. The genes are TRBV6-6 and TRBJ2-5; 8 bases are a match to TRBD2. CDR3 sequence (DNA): TGTGCCAGCATCCCCAGCGGGGGACACGAGACCCAGTACTTC. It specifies CASIPSGGHETQYF.